This T cell receptor beta chain was retrieved from a study of blood T cell repertoires in COVID-19 (TCRdb year 2020). Context from the whole study: Recovered participants in ImmuneRACE Cohort 3 were defined as having two consecutive negative NP/OP PCR tests, clearance from a healthcare professional, or resolution of symptoms. Collaborator samples came from the United States, Italy and Spain and covered acute and convalescent phases of COVID-19. The material from the prospective study consisted of cDNA or gDNA derived from T cells, B-cell-depleted T cells, or PBMCs. Subjects who had been exposed to COVID-19, were actively infected with it, or had recovered from it provided the deeply sampled blood TCRbeta repertoires that made up the dataset. The repertoires were released in a freely available public database intended as a resource for research on the immune response to SARS-CoV-2. The samples were drawn from the first 160 participants of the ongoing ImmuneRACE study and from under 1,500 subjects provided by 6 global collaborators. Nearly every sample came with metadata listing a de-identified subject ID, COVID-19 status, age in years and sex. Where available, HLA class I and class II types were taken from metadata supplied by the sample provider and were not determined by assay-based typing. Findings and caveats that apply to the study as a whole: Clinical and demographic metadata were provided uncurated, with the amount varying by source and participant.

TCRbeta CDR3 regions were amplified from genomic DNA using the immunoSEQ Assay, a bias-controlled multiplex PCR. The authors' pipeline ran thus. Nucleated cell counts per sample were estimated from amplification of reference gene primers within the assay. To quantify the absolute abundance of each unique TCRbeta CDR3 rearrangement, sequence reads were collapsed and filtered. For each sample, productive Simpson clonality was calculated as the square root of Simpson's diversity index over productive rearrangements. Not all clones reach the TCRdb copy of this immuneACCESS table, which keeps in-frame sequences only. Checked studies attribute under half of the gap to unresolved V genes and leave the rest unexplained. V and J calls and clone size are copied from that table; D and trimming were computed from the DNA. A total of 400,000 or so clones appear in this sample, about 89% of them only once. Together, the top ten hold roughly 2% of the sample.

Based on the germline V gene (reference sequence), the CDR1 and CDR2 sequences are LGHDT and YNNKEL. V loses 0 bases at its end and J loses 11 bases; junction bases beyond the gene matches: 4. From its cysteine to its phenylalanine, the CDR3 spans 12 amino acids. The CDR3 DNA has 36 bases and is translated from base 1. Regarding this clone: There is no known antigen for this receptor. The input lacks base qualities; no much larger clone sits a single base away.

Enrolling through a virtual design, the prospective study's participants ranged in age from roughly 18 to 90 years and lived across about two dozen United States geographic areas. In the prospective study, cohorts were assigned on the basis of participant-reported clinical history obtained from a screening survey and a study questionnaire. Each participant in the prospective study had whole blood, serum and a nasopharyngeal or oropharyngeal swab collected by mobile phlebotomists. Prospective study participants could optionally give additional blood draws and questionnaires over a roughly two-month period. Before DNA extraction, blood samples from the prospective study were shipped at room temperature or frozen.

The sample taken for sequencing was PBMCs or T cells enriched from blood (not recorded which). This TCR derives from a man between 35 and 55 years old in a cohort exposed to, infected with or recovered from COVID-19 (not recorded which). In this chain, TRBV3-1 (or the pseudogene TRBV3-2) is recombined with TRBJ2-7; the central 7 bases match TRBD2. The sequenced DNA is TGTGCCAGCAGCCAAGATAGGCGGGGGAAGTACTTC. Translated, this gives CASSQDRRGKYF.